A single sample is the source of the 15 T cell receptor beta chains below, sequenced in a study of T-cell reconstitution after alpha-beta-depleted transplantation in children. Researchers prepared the TCRbeta library using unique molecular identifiers, the study reports. TCRdb passed the PCR reads through MiXCR, listing each CDR3 protein once. Among about 500,000 distinct CDR3 sequences listed, around a third were seen once. The sample in question was PBMCs from the stem cell graft donor, obtained from the stem cell graft. The receptors derive from a human donor who donated a stem cell graft to a child with aplastic anemia.

The V call is TRBV7-2, the J call TRBJ2-7; D remains ambiguous. The V gene lost 1 base and the J gene lost 2 bases, with 3 bases spanning the gap. The CDR3 extends over 12 amino acids. Per germline, CDR1 SGHTA and CDR2 FQGNSA. For the CDR3, the DNA is TGTGCCAGCAGCTTAGAAGCCTACGAGCAGTACTTC. Protein product: CASSLEAYEQYF.

The V call is TRBV20-1, the J call TRBJ1-3; D possibly corresponds to TRBD1 (6 bases). V dropped 3 bases and J dropped 14 bases, with 17 bases sitting between them. This CDR3 has 12 residues. Germline CDR1 reads DFQATT; CDR2 reads SNEGSKA (reference sequence). The CDR3 here is CSARHRESLVYF. The CDR3 bases are TGCAGTGCTAGGCACAGGGAGTCTCTGGTATATTTT.

This clonotype was detected only a few times. The chain couples TRBV12-3 or TRBV12-4 to TRBJ2-3; 12 bases fit TRBD2. The trim removed 4 bases at V and 0 bases at J, leaving 8 bases unmatched. This CDR3 region has 18 residues. CDR3 residues: CASSSWTSGIISTDTQYF. CDR3 DNA sequence: TGTGCCAGCAGTTCCTGGACTAGCGGGATCATTAGCACAGATACGCAGTATTTT.

The CDR3 DNA reads as TGTGCCTGGAGTGAAGGGAAGTTGAACACTGAAGCTTTCTTT. Protein: CAWSEGKLNTEAFF. V and J are TRBV30 and TRBJ1-1; D is ambiguous. The germline gives CDR1 GTSNPN, CDR2 SVGIG (reference sequence). Trimming cost V 1 base and J 0 bases, with 9 bases left between them. The CDR3 is made up of 14 amino acids.

V and J are TRBV20-1 and TRBJ2-1; TRBD2 matches 15 bases. Germline values: CDR1 DFQATT, CDR2 SNEGSKA (reference sequence). J lost 0 bases, V lost 1 base, and 1 base had no gene match. CDR3 length equals 17 residues. The CDR3 is CSARGTSGRVSYNEQFF. For the CDR3, the DNA is TGCAGTGCTAGAGGGACTAGCGGGAGGGTCTCCTACAATGAGCAGTTCTTC.

In this sample, this clonotype turned up a few times. The V call is TRBV6-5, the J call TRBJ2-5, with 8 bases matching TRBD2. Germline values: CDR1 MNHEY, CDR2 SVGAGI. V lost 0 bases and J lost 0; bases outside the gene matches: 3. The CDR3 length is 16 residues. CDR3 coding DNA: TGTGCCAGCAGTTACTCGGCGGGAGGCCACCAAGAGACCCAGTACTTC. Its translation: CASSYSAGGHQETQYF.

This clonotype was recorded a few times. The chain joins TRBV6-2 or TRBV6-3 to TRBJ2-7; unclear D gene. The CDR3 contains 13 residues. The V gene lost 4 bases and the J gene lost 4 bases, with 11 bases spanning the gap. Germline V gene sequence: CDR1 MNHEY, CDR2 SVGEGT. The CDR3 bases are TGTGCCAGCAGTTGGTCGGAAACTTACGAGCAGTACGTC. Translating gives CASSWSETYEQYV.

V usage is TRBV28 and J usage is TRBJ2-1; D ambiguous. This CDR3 comprises 14 residues. Germline values: CDR1 MDHEN, CDR2 SYDVKM. V shed 3 bases and J shed 7 bases, with 13 bases lying between them. The CDR3: CASSLARVINEQFF. The CDR3 nucleotides are TGTGCCAGCAGTTTGGCTAGGGTGATAAATGAGCAGTTCTTC. The whole variable domain, remainder taken from reference TRBV28 and TRBJ2-1, is DVKVTQSSRYLVKRTGEKVFLECVQDMDHENMFWYRQDPGLGLRLIYFSYDVKMKEKGDIPEGYSVSREKKERFSLILESASTNQTSMYLCASSLARVINEQFFGPGTRLTVL.

The chain links TRBV6-5 to TRBJ2-3; 12 bases agree with TRBD2. J was trimmed by 0 bases and V by 5 bases; bases with no gene match: 6. Germline V lookup: CDR1 MNHEY, CDR2 SVGAGI. There are 17 residues in the CDR3. DNA of the CDR3: TGTGCCAGCAGTACTAGCGGGAGGCCGCCTAGCACAGATACGCAGTATTTT. It translates to CASSTSGRPPSTDTQYF.

This clonotype was recorded a few times. The chain couples TRBV29-1 to TRBJ2-2; perhaps TRBD2 as D (6 bases). Germline V gene data show CDR1 as SQVTM and CDR2 as ANQGSEA. V was cut by 8 bases and J by 1 base, with 11 bases left in between. The CDR3 extends over 13 amino acids. CDR3 DNA: TGCAGCACCCTTAGCGGGAACACCGGGGAGCTGTTTTTT. Amino acid sequence: CSTLSGNTGELFF.

This sequence joins TRBV4-3 and TRBJ2-2, with a tentative D call TRBD2 (6 bases). The CDR3 sequence is 16 residues long. V was shortened by 0 bases and J by 1 base, with 9 bases between the two germline ends. Germline V gene lookup returns CDR1 LGHNA and CDR2 YSLEER. CDR3 in DNA: TGCGCCAGCAGCCAAGAAGGACTATGGAACACCGGGGAGCTGTTTTTT. It codes for CASSQEGLWNTGELFF.

This clonotype was seen a few times. The chain couples TRBV20-1 to TRBJ1-2; no definite D call. Deletions cut 0 bases from V and 3 bases from J, with 11 bases between. Germline V gene sequence: CDR1 DFQATT, CDR2 SNEGSKA (reference sequence). CDR3 size: 14 residues. The DNA for the CDR3 is TGCAGTGCTAGAGACCCAGGAGGTGACTATGGCTACACCTTC. It yields the protein CSARDPGGDYGYTF.

This clonotype was counted a few times. A much larger clone lies a single base off, so this may be a read error. V is TRBV29-1 and J is TRBJ2-2; 9 bases align to TRBD1. Losses at the gene ends were 6 bases for V and 6 bases for J; bases not matched to a gene: 8. The CDR3 is made up of 14 amino acids. CDR1 and CDR2 from the germline V gene are SQVTM and ANQGSEA. The CDR3 sequence: CSVARTGDAGELFF. CDR3 nucleotides: TGCAGCGTGGCCCGGACAGGGGACGCCGGGGAGCTGTTTTTT.

The J gene is TRBJ2-2, the V gene TRBV12-3 or TRBV12-4; D is perhaps TRBD1 (5 bases). The length of the CDR3 is 15 residues. Between the trimmed V and J ends, which lost 1 base and 4 bases, there was a span of 10 bases. The CDR3 reads CASSLGTRGTGELFF. The CDR3 DNA reads TGTGCCAGCAGTTTAGGGACAAGGGGCACCGGGGAGCTGTTTTTT.

The sample holds a few counts of this clonotype. The chain has TRBV29-1 and TRBJ2-7; D call uncertain. CDR1 and CDR2 from the germline V gene are SQVTM and ANQGSEA. The CDR3 is made up of 12 amino acids. V dropped 4 bases and J dropped 7 bases, with 14 bases sitting between them. The CDR3 DNA reads as TGCAGCGTTGTCGACCTAGAGAAAGAGCAGTACGTC. It encodes CSVVDLEKEQYV.